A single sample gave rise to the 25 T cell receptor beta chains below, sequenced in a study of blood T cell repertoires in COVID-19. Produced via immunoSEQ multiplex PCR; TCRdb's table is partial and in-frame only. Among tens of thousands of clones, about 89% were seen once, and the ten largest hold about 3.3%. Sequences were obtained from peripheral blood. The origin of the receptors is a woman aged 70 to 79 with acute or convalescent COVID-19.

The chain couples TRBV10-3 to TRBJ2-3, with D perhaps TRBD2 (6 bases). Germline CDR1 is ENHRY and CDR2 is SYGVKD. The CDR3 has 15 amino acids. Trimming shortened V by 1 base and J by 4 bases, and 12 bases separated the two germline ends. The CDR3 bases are TGTGCCATCAGTGAGTGGGGGGTGGGATCAGATACGCAGTATTTT. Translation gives CAISEWGVGSDTQYF.

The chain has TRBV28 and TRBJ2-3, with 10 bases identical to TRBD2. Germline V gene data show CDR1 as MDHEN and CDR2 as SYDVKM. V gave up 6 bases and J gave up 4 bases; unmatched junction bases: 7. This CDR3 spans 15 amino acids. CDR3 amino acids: CASRISGGAADTQYF. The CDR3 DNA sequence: TGTGCCAGCAGAATAAGCGGGGGGGCAGCAGATACGCAGTATTTT.

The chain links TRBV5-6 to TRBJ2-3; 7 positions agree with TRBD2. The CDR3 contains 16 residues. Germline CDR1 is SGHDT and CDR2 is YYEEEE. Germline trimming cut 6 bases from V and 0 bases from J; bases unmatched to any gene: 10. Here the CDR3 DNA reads TGTGCCAGCATCGAGCTGGGAGGGACTAGCACAGATACGCAGTATTTT. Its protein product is CASIELGGTSTDTQYF. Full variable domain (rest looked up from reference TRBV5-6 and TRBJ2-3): DAGVTQSPTHLIKTRGQQVTLRCSPKSGHDTVSWYQQALGQGPQFIFQYYEEEERQRGNFPDRFSGHQFPNYSSELNVNALLLGDSALYLCASIELGGTSTDTQYFGPGTRLTVL.

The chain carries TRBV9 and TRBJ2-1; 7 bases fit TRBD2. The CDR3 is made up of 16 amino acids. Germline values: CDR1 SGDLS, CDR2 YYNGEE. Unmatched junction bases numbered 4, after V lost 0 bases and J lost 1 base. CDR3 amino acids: CASSVATGGSYNEQFF. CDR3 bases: TGTGCCAGCAGCGTAGCTACCGGGGGGTCCTACAATGAGCAGTTCTTC.

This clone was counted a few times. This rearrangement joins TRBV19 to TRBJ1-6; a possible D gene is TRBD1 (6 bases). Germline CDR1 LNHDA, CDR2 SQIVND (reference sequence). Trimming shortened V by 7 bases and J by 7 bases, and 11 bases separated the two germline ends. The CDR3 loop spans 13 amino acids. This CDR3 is CASTQGRNSPLHF. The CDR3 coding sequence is TGTGCCAGTACCCAGGGGCGAAATTCACCCCTCCACTTT. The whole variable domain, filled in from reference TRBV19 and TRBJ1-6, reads DGGITQSPKYLFRKEGQNVTLSCEQNLNHDAMYWYRQDPGQGLRLIYYSQIVNDFQKGDIAEGYSVSREKKESFPLTVTSAQKNPTAFYLCASTQGRNSPLHFGNGTRLTVT.

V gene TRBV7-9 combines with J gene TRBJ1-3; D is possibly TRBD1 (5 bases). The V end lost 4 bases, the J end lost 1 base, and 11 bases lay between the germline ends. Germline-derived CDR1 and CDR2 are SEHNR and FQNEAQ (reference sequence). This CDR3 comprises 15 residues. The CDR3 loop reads CASSSFQGSGNTIYF. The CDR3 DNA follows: TGTGCCAGCAGCTCCTTCCAGGGTTCTGGAAACACCATATATTTT.

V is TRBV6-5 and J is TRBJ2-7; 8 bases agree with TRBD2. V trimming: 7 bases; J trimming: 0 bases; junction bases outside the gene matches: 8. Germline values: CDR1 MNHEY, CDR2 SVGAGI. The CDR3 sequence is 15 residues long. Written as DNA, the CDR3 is TGTGCCAGCACCCCGACTAGCGCGAGCTCCTACGAGCAGTACTTC. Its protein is CASTPTSASSYEQYF.

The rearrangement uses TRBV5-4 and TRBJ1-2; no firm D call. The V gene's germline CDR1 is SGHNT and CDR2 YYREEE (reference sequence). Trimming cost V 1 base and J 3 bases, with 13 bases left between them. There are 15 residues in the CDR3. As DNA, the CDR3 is TGTGCCAGCAGCTTGTCCCGGGAAAGGGACTATGGCTACACCTTC. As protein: CASSLSRERDYGYTF.

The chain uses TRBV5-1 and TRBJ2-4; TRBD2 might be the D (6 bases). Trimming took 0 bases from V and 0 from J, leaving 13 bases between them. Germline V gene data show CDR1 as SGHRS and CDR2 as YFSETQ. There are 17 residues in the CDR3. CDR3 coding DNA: TGCGCCAGCAGCTTGGCTGGGGGGATCGGAGCCAAAAACATTCAGTACTTC. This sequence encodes CASSLAGGIGAKNIQYF.

CDR3 sequence (DNA): TGTGCCAGCAGTTTTGAGTTAGGCGGGGGGGCAAACACCGGGGAGCTGTTTTTT. Translating gives CASSFELGGGANTGELFF. V usage is TRBV28 and J usage is TRBJ2-2; TRBD2 aligns across 9 bases. V shed 3 bases and J 2 bases; nucleotides not matched to a gene: 10. The CDR3 loop spans 18 amino acids. Germline CDR1 is MDHEN and CDR2 is SYDVKM.

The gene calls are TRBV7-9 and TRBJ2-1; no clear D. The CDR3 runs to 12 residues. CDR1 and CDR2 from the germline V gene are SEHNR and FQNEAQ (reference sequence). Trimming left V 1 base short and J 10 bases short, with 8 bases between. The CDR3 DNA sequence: TGTGCCAGCAGCTTAGAAGGAGAAGAGCAGTTCTTC. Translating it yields CASSLEGEEQFF.

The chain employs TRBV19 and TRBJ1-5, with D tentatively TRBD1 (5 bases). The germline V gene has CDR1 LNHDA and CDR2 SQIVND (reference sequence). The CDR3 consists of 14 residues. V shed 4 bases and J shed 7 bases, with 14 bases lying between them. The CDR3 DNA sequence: TGTGCCAGTAGTACCCCGGGGGAGGGACAGCCCCAGCATTTT. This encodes CASSTPGEGQPQHF.

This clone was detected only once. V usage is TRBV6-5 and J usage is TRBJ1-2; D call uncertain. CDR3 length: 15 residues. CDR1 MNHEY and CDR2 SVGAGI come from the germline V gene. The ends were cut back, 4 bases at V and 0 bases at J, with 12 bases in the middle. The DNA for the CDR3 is TGTGCCAGCAGTTCCCCCAAGGGAGCTAACTATGGCTACACCTTC. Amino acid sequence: CASSSPKGANYGYTF.

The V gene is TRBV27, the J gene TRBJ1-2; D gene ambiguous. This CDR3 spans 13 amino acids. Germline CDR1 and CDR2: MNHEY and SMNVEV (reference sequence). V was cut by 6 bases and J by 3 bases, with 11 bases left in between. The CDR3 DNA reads TGTGCCAGCAGCCCTTTGAGGGACTATGGCTACACCTTC. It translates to CASSPLRDYGYTF.

CDR3 bases: TGTGCCAGCAGTTCCCAGGGGAAACTGTTTTTT. It yields the protein CASSSQGKLFF. The chain recombines TRBV28 with TRBJ1-4, with D tentatively TRBD1 (6 bases). The CDR3 extends over 11 amino acids. V was shortened by 4 bases and J by 11 bases, with 8 bases between the two germline ends. CDR1 and CDR2 from the germline V gene are MDHEN and SYDVKM.

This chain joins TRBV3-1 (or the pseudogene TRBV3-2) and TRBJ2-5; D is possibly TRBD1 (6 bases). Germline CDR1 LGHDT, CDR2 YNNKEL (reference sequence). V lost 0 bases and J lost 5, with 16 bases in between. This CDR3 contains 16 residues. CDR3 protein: CASSQERRRGQETQYF. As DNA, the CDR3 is TGTGCCAGCAGCCAAGAACGACGCAGGGGTCAGGAGACCCAGTACTTC.

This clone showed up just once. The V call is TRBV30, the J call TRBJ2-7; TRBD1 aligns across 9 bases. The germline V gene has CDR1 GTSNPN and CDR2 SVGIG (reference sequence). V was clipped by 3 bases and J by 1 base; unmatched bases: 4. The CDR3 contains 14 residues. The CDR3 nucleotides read TGTGCCTGGAGGACGGGACAGGGATCCTACGAGCAGTACTTC. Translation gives CAWRTGQGSYEQYF. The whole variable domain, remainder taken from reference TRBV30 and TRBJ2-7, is SQTIHQWPATLVQPVGSPLSLECTVEGTSNPNLYWYRQAAGRGLQLLFYSVGIGQISSEVPQNLSASRPQDRQFILSSKKLLLSDSGFYLCAWRTGQGSYEQYFGPGTRLTVT.

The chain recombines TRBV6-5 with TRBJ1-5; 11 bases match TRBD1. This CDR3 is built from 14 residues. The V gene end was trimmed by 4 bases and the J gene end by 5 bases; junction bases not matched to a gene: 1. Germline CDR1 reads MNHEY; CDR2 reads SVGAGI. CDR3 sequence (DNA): TGTGCCAGCAGTTCGGACAGGGGGCATCAGCCCCAGCATTTT. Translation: CASSSDRGHQPQHF.

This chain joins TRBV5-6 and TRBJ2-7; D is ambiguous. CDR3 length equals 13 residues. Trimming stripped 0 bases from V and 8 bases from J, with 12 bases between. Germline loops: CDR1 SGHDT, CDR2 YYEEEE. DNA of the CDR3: TGTGCCAGCAGCTTGGGAGGCGGCCGGCAGCAGTACGTC. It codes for CASSLGGGRQQYV.

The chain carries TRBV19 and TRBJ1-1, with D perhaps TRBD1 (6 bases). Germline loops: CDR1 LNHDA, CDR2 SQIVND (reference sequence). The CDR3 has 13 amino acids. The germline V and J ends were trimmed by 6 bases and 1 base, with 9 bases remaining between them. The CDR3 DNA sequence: TGTGCCAGTAGCGACAGGTGGAACACTGAAGCTTTCTTT. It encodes CASSDRWNTEAFF.

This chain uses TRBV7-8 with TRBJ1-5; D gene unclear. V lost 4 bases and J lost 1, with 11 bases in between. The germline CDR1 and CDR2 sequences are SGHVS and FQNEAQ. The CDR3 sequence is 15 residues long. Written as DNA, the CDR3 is TGTGCCAGCAGCTCAGCCCGCGTAAGCAATCAGCCCCAGCATTTT. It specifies CASSSARVSNQPQHF.

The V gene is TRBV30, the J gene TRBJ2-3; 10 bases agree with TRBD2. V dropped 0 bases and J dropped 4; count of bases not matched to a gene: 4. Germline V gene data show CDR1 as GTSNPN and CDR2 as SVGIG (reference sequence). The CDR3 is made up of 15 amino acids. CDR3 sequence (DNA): TGTGCCTGGAGTGTATCTAGCGGGAGTGCAGATACGCAGTATTTT. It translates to CAWSVSSGSADTQYF.

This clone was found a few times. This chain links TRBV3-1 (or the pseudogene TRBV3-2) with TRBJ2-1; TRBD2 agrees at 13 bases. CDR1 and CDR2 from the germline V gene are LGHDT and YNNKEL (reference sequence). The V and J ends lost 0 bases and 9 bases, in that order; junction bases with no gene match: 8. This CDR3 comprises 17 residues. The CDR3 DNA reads TGTGCCAGCAGCCAAGATCGGCGGACTAGCGGGAGTGGTGAGCAGTTCTTC. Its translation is CASSQDRRTSGSGEQFF.

CDR3 region: CATSKTGFGPIAKNIQYF. CDR3 DNA: TGTGCCACCAGCAAGACAGGGTTTGGTCCTATAGCCAAAAACATTCAGTACTTC. This chain links TRBV15 with TRBJ2-4; 7 nucleotides agree with TRBD1. CDR3 length: 18 amino acids. The V gene's germline CDR1 is LNHNV and CDR2 YYDKDF (reference sequence). J was trimmed by 0 bases and V by 4 bases; bases with no gene match: 12.

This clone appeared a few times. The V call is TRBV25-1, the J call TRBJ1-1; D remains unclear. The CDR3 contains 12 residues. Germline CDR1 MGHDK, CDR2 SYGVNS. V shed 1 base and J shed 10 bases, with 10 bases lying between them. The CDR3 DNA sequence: TGTGCCAGCAGTGAATGGCACGGGATAGCTTTCTTT. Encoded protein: CASSEWHGIAFF.